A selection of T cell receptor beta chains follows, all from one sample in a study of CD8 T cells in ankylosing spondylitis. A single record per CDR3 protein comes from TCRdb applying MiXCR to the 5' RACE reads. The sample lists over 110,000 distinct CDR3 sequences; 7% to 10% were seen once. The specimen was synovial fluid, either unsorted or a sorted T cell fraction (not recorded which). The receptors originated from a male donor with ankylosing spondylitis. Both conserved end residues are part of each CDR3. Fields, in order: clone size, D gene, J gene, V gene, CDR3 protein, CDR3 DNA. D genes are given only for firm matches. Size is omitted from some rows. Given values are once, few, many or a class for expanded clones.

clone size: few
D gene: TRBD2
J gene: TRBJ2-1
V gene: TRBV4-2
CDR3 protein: CASSQVTGTSGYNEQFF
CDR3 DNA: TGTGCCAGCAGCCAAGTAACCGGGACTAGCGGGTACAATGAGCAGTTCTTC

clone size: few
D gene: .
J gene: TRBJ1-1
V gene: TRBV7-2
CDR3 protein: CASSSAPVPEAFF
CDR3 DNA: TGTGCCAGCAGCTCCGCGCCAGTCCCTGAAGCTTTCTTT

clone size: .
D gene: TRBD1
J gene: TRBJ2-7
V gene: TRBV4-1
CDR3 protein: CASSQDSSGVAPRDRDGEQYF
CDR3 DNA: TGCGCCAGCAGCCAAGATTCGTCAGGGGTAGCGCCACGGGACAGGGATGGCGAGCAGTACTTC

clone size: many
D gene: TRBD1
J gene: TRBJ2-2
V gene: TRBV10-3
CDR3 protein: CAIRTQDRGFGGELFF
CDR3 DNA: TGTGCCATCAGGACGCAGGACAGGGGGTTTGGCGGGGAGCTGTTTTTT

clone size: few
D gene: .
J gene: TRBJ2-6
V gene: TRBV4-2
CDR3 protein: CASSDRDSGANVLTF
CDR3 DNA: TGTGCCAGCAGTGACAGAGACTCTGGGGCCAACGTCCTGACTTTC

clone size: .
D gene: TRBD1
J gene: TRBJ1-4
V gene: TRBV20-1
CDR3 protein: CSARDLGTGHEKLFF
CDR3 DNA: TGCAGTGCTAGAGATCTGGGGACAGGGCATGAAAAACTGTTTTTT

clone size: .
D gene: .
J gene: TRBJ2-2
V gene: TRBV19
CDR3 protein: CASSSQGATPGELFF
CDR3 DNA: TGTGCCAGTAGTAGTCAGGGTGCGACCCCCGGGGAGCTGTTTTTT

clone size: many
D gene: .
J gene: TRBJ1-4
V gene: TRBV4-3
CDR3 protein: CASSRVPGPTNEKLFF
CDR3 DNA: TGCGCCAGCAGCCGAGTACCGGGACCGACTAATGAAAAACTGTTTTTT

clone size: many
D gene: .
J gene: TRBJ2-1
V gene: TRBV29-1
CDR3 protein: CSVVETIYNEQFF
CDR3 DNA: TGCAGCGTTGTAGAAACGATCTACAATGAGCAGTTCTTC

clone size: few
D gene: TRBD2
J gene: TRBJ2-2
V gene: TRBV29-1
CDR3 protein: CSVVELAGTGELFF
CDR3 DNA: TGCAGCGTTGTAGAACTAGCGGGCACCGGGGAGCTGTTTTTT

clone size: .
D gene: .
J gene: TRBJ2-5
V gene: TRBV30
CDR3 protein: CAWSVNLRGTQYF
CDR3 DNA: TGTGCCTGGAGTGTAAACCTAAGAGGGACCCAGTACTTC

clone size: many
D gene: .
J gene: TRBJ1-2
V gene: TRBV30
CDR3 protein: CAWSFPGHGYGYTF
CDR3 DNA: TGTGCCTGGAGCTTTCCCGGGCACGGATATGGCTACACCTTC

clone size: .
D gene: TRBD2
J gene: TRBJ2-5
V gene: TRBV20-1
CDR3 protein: CSARDGAGADETQYF
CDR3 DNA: TGCAGTGCTAGAGATGGAGCGGGAGCGGATGAGACCCAGTACTTC

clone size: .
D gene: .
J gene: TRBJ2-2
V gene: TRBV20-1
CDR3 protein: CSARDYDRVPTGELFF
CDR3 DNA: TGCAGTGCTAGAGATTATGATAGGGTACCCACCGGGGAGCTGTTTTTT

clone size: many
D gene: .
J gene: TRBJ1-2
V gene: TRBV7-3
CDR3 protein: CASSLTAGRSYTF
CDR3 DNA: TGTGCCAGCAGCTTAACGGCAGGTCGTAGCTACACCTTC

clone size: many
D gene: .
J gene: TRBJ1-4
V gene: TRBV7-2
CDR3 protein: CASSLVGGEKLFF
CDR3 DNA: TGTGCCAGCAGCTTAGTCGGAGGGGAAAAACTGTTTTTT

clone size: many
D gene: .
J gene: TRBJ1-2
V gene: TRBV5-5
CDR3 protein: CASSERYYGYTF
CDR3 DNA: TGTGCCAGCAGCGAACGGTACTATGGCTACACCTTC

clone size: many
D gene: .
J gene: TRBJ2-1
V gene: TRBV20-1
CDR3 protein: CSAKDWSSYNEQFF
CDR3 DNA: TGCAGTGCTAAGGACTGGAGCTCCTACAATGAGCAGTTCTTC

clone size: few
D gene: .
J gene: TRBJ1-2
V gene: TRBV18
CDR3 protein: CASSPPNRAGGYTF
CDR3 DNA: TGTGCCAGCTCACCACCAAACAGGGCCGGTGGCTACACCTTC

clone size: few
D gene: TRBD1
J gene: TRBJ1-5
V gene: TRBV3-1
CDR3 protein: CASGRTGINQPQHF
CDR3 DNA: TGTGCCAGCGGCCGGACAGGGATCAATCAGCCCCAGCATTTT

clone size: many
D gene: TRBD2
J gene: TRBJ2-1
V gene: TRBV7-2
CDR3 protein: CASSRTSGRSNEQFF
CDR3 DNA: TGTGCCAGCAGCCGGACTAGCGGGAGGTCCAATGAGCAGTTCTTC

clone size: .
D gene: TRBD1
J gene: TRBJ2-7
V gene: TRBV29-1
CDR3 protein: CSVQTGGYEQYF
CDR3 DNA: TGCAGCGTACAGACAGGGGGGTACGAGCAGTACTTC

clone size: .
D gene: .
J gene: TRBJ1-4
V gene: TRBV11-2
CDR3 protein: CASSPSQSEKLFF
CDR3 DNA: TGTGCCAGCAGCCCGAGCCAAAGTGAAAAACTGTTTTTT

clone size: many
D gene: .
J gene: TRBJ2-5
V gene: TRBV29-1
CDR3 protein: CSVEDMWVQQETQYF
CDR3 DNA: TGCAGCGTTGAAGATATGTGGGTACAGCAAGAGACCCAGTACTTC

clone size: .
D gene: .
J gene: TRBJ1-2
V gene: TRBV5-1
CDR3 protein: CASSSADPRGYGYTF
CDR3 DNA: TGCGCCAGCAGCTCCGCCGACCCTCGGGGTTATGGCTACACCTTC

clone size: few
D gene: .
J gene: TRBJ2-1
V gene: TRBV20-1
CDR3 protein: CSASRGEQFF
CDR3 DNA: TGCAGTGCTAGCCGGGGGGAGCAGTTCTTC

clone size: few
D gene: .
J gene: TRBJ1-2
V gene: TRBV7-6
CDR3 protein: CASSLRAGDYGYTF
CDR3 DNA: TGTGCCAGCAGCTTAAGAGCAGGGGACTATGGCTACACCTTC

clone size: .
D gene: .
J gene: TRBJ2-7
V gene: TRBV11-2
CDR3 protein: CASSSRAYEQYF
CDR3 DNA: TGTGCCAGCAGCTCCCGGGCCTACGAGCAGTACTTC

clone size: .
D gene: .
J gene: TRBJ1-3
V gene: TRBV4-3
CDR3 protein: CASSPQSVQSTGNTIYF
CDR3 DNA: TGCGCCAGCAGCCCTCAAAGTGTCCAGAGCACTGGAAACACCATATATTTT

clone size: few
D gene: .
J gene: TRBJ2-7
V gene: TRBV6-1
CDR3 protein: CASRERRQNYEQYF
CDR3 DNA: TGTGCCAGCAGGGAAAGAAGACAGAACTACGAGCAGTACTTC

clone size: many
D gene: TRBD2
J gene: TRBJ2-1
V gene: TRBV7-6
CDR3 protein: CASSPSGPSGYNEQFF
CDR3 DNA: TGTGCCAGCAGCCCCTCAGGGCCTAGCGGGTACAATGAGCAGTTCTTC

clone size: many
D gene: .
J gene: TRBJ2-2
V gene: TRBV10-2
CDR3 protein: CATGGSGSNTGELFF
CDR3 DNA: TGCGCCACCGGGGGTAGCGGCTCGAACACCGGGGAGCTGTTTTTT

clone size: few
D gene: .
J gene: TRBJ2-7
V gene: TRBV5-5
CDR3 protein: CASSLYFYEQYF
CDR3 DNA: TGTGCCAGCAGCTTGTACTTCTACGAGCAGTACTTC

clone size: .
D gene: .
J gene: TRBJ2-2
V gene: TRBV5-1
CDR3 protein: CASSPNPPGHLTGELFF
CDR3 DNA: TGCGCCAGCAGCCCGAACCCTCCGGGACATCTTACCGGGGAGCTGTTTTTT

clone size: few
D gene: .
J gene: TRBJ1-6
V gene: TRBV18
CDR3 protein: CASSPADRSSPLHF
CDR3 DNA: TGTGCCAGCTCACCAGCCGACAGAAGTTCACCCCTCCACTTT

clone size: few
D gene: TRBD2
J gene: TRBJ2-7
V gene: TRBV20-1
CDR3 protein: CSARLAGALYEQYF
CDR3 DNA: TGCAGTGCTCGACTAGCGGGGGCCCTGTACGAGCAGTACTTC

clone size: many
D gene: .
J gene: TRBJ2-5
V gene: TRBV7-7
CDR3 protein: CASSLLGGSGETQYF
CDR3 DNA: TGTGCTAGCAGCTTATTAGGAGGGAGTGGAGAGACCCAGTACTTC

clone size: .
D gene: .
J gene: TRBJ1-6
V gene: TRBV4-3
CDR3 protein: CARIQEIPGRALHF
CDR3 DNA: TGCGCCAGAATCCAAGAAATCCCGGGGAGGGCCCTCCACTTT

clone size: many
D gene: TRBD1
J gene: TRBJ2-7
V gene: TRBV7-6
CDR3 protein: CASSLGQGGYEQYF
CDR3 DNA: TGTGCCAGCAGCCTCGGACAGGGGGGGTACGAGCAGTACTTC

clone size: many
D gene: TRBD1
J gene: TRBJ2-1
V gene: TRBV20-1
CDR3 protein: CSATDRGDYNEQFF
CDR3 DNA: TGCAGTGCTACGGACAGGGGAGATTACAATGAGCAGTTCTTC

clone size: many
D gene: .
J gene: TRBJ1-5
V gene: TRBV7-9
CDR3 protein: CASSLLADQPQHF
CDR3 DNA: TGTGCCAGCAGCCTTTTGGCAGATCAGCCCCAGCATTTT

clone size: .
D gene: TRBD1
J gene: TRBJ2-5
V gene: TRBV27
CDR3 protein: CASSSLTGTGGRETQYF
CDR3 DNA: TGTGCCAGCAGTTCATTAACCGGGACAGGGGGCAGAGAGACCCAGTACTTC

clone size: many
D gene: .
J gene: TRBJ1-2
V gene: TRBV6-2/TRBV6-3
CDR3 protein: CASSYIGGRFGYTF
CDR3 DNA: TGTGCCAGCAGTTACATCGGGGGCCGTTTTGGCTACACCTTC

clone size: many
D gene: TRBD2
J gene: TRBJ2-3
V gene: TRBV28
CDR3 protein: CASSIAGGPRDTQYF
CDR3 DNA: TGTGCCAGCAGTATAGCGGGAGGGCCGAGAGATACGCAGTATTTT

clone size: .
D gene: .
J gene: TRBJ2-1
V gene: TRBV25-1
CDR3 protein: CASSEPSLAADEQFF
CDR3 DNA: TGTGCCAGCAGTGAACCCTCCCTAGCAGCCGATGAGCAGTTCTTC

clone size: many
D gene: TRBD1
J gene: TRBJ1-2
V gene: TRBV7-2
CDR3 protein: CASSYRGLYGYTF
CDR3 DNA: TGTGCCAGCAGCTACAGGGGCCTCTATGGCTACACCTTC

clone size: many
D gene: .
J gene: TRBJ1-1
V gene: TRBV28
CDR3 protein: CASSSDQSYTEAFF
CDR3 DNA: TGTGCCAGCAGTTCGGATCAGAGCTACACTGAAGCTTTCTTT

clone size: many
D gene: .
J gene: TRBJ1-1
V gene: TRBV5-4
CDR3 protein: CASSLGGMNTEAFF
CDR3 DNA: TGTGCCAGCAGCTTGGGGGGCATGAACACTGAAGCTTTCTTT

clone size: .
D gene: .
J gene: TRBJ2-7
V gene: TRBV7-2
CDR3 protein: CASSLGRTYYEQYF
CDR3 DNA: TGTGCCAGCAGCTTAGGCCGAACCTACTACGAGCAGTACTTC

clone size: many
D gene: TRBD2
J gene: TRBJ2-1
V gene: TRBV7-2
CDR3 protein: CASSSRLAGTTYNEQFF
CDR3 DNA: TGTGCCAGCAGCTCCAGACTAGCGGGAACAACCTACAATGAGCAGTTCTTC

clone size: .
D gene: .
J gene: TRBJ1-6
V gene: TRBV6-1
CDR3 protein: CASTNWQGNSPLHF
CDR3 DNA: TGTGCCAGCACCAATTGGCAGGGGAATTCACCCCTCCACTTT